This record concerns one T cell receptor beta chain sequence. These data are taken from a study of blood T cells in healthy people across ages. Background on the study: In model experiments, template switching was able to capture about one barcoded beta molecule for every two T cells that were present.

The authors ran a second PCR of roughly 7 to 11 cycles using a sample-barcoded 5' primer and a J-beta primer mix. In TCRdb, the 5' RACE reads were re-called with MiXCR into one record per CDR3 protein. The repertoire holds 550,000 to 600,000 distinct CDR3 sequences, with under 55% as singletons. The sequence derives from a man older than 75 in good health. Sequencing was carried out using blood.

CDR3 sequence reads: CATSDWTLERATGELFF. In DNA, the CDR3 is TGTGCCACCAGTGATTGGACCCTAGAGAGGGCCACCGGGGAGCTGTTTTTT. The gene calls are TRBV24-1 and TRBJ2-2; D possibly corresponds to TRBD2 (5 bases). This CDR3 spans 17 amino acids. Germline V CDR1 and CDR2: KGHDR, SFDVKD. V dropped 2 bases and J dropped 4 bases, with 16 bases sitting between them.